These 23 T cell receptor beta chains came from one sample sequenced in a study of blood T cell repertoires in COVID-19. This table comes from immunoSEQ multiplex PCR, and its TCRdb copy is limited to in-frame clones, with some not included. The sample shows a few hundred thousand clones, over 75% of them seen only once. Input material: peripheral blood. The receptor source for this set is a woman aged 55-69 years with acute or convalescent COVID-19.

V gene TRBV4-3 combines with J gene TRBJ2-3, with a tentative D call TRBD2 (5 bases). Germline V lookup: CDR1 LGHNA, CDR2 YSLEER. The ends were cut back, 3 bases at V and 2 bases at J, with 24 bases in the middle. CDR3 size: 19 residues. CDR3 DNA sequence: TGCGCCAGCAGCCAGGGAAGGAACCTAGGACTCTACAACACAGATACGCAGTATTTT. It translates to CASSQGRNLGLYNTDTQYF.

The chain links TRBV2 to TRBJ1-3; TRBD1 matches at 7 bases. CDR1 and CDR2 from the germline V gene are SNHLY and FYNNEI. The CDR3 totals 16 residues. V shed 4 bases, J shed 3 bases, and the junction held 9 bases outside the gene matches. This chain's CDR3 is CASSAPGTELGNTIYF. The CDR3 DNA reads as TGTGCCAGCAGTGCCCCCGGGACAGAACTTGGAAACACCATATATTTT.

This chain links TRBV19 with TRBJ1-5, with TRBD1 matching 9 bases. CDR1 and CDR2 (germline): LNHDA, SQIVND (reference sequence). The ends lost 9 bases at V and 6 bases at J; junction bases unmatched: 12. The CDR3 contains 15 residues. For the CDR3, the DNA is TGTGCCAGCACTACAGGGGGCGATCGAAGTCAGCCCCAGCATTTT. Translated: CASTTGGDRSQPQHF.

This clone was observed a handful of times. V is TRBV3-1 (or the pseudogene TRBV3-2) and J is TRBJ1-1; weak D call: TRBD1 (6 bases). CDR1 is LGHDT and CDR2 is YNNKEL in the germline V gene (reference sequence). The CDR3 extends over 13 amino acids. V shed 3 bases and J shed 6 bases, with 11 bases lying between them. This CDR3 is CASSHGQFAEAFF. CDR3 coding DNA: TGTGCCAGCAGCCATGGACAGTTTGCTGAAGCTTTCTTT.

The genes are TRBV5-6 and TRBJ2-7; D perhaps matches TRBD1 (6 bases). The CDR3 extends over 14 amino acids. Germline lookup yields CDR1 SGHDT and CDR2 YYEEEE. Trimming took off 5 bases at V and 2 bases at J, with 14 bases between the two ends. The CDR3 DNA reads TGTGCCAGCAGACCGGGACAAGGGACCTACGAGCAGTACTTC. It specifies CASRPGQGTYEQYF.

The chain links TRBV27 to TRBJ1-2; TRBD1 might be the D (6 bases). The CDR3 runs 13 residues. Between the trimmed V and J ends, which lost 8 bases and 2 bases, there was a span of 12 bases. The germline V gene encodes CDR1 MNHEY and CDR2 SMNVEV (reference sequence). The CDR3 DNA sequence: TGTGCCAGCTCTAAAAGGGGGAACTATGGCTACACCTTC. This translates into CASSKRGNYGYTF.

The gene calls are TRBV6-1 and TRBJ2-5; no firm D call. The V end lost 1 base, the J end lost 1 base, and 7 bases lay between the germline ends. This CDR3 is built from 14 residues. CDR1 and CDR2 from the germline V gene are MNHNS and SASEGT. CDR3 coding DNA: TGTGCCAGCAGTGAAGTAACCGGCCAAGAGACCCAGTACTTC. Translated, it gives CASSEVTGQETQYF.

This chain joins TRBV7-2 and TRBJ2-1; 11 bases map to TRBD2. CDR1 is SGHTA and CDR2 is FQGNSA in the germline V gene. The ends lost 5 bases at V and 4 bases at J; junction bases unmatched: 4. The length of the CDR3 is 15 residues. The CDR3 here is CASSTTSGGYNEQFF. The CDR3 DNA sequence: TGTGCCAGCAGCACCACTAGCGGGGGATACAATGAGCAGTTCTTC.

The CDR3 spells CASGTFSGGETQYF. DNA of the CDR3: TGTGCCAGCGGGACTTTTAGCGGGGGGGAGACCCAGTACTTC. This chain uses TRBV27 with TRBJ2-5; TRBD2 matches 10 bases. Germline V gives CDR1 MNHEY, CDR2 SMNVEV (reference sequence). This CDR3 is 14 amino acids long. The V gene end was trimmed by 8 bases and the J gene end by 5 bases; junction bases not matched to a gene: 8.

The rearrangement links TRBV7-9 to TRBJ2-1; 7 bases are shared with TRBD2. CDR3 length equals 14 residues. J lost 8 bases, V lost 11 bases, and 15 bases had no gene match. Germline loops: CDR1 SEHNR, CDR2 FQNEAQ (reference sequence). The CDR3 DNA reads TGTGCCTGCGGAAAAGGACTAGGCCCCGATGAGCAGTTCTTC. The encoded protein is CACGKGLGPDEQFF. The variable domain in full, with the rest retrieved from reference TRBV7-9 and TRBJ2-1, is DTGVSQNPRHKITKRGQNVTFRCDPISEHNRLYWYRQTLGQGPEFLTYFQNEAQLEKSRLLSDRFSAERPKGSFSTLEIQRTEQGDSAMYLCACGKGLGPDEQFFGPGTRLTVL.

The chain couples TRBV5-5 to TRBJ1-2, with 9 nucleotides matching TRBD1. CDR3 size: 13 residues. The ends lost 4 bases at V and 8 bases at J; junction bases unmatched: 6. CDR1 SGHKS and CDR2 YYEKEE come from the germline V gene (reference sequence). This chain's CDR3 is CASSLRTGDGYTF. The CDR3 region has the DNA TGTGCCAGCAGCCTCCGGACAGGGGACGGCTACACCTTC.

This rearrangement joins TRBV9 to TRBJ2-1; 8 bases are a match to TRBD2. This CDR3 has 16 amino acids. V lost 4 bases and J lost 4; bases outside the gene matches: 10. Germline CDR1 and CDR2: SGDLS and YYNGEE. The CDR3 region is CASSPEEASGYNEQFF. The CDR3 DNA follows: TGTGCCAGCAGCCCAGAGGAGGCTAGCGGGTACAATGAGCAGTTCTTC.

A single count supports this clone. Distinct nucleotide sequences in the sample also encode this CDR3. The CDR3 is CASSNRRIYGYTF. Written as DNA, the CDR3 is TGTGCCAGCAGTAACAGGCGAATCTATGGCTACACCTTC. The rearrangement links TRBV2 to TRBJ1-2, with D possibly TRBD1 on 5 matching bases. CDR1 is SNHLY and CDR2 is FYNNEI in the germline V gene. The CDR3 has 13 residues. The V and J ends lost 5 bases and 4 bases respectively, with 11 bases between them.

The CDR3 reads CASSPGQGYSGNTIYF. The CDR3 region has the DNA TGTGCCAGCAGTCCGGGACAGGGATACTCTGGAAACACCATATATTTT. The rearrangement joins TRBV28 to TRBJ1-3, with 9 bases fitting TRBD1. The germline CDR1 and CDR2 sequences are MDHEN and SYDVKM. The CDR3 totals 16 residues. The junction had 5 bases not matched to a gene; V was cut back by 5 bases and J by 0 bases.

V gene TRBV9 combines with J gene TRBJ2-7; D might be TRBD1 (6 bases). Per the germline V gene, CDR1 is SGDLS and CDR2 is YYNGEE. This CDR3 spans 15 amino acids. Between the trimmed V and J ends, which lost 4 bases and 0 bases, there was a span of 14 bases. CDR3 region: CASSPTAGDSYEQYF. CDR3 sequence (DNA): TGTGCCAGCAGCCCGACGGCAGGGGACTCCTACGAGCAGTACTTC.

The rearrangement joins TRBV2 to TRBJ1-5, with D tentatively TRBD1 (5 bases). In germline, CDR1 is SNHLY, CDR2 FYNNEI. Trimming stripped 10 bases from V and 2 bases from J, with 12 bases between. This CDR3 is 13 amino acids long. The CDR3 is CATQGGGNQPQHF. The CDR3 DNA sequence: TGTGCCACCCAGGGTGGCGGCAATCAGCCCCAGCATTTT.

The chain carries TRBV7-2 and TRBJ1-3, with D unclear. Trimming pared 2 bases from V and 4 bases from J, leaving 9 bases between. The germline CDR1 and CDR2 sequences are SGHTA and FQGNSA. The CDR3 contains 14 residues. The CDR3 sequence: CASSLNPGGNTIYF. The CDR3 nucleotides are TGTGCCAGCAGCTTAAACCCGGGGGGAAACACCATATATTTT.

This CDR3 is CASSSETGKSYNEQFF. The CDR3 DNA reads as TGTGCCAGCAGCAGTGAAACAGGTAAATCATACAATGAGCAGTTCTTC. The chain is built from TRBV7-9 and TRBJ2-1, with D possibly TRBD1 on 5 matching bases. V lost 5 bases and J lost 4, with 18 bases in between. The CDR3 is 16 residues long. CDR1 and CDR2 (germline): SEHNR, FQNEAQ (reference sequence). Using reference TRBV7-9 and TRBJ2-1 for the parts outside the CDR3, the full variable domain is DTGVSQNPRHKITKRGQNVTFRCDPISEHNRLYWYRQTLGQGPEFLTYFQNEAQLEKSRLLSDRFSAERPKGSFSTLEIQRTEQGDSAMYLCASSSETGKSYNEQFFGPGTRLTVL.

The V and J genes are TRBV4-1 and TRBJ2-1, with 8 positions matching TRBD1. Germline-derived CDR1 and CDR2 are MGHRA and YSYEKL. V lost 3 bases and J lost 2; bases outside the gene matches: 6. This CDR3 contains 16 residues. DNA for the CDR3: TGCGCCAGCAGCCAGCCGGGACAGGACGCCTACAATGAGCAGTTCTTC. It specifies CASSQPGQDAYNEQFF.

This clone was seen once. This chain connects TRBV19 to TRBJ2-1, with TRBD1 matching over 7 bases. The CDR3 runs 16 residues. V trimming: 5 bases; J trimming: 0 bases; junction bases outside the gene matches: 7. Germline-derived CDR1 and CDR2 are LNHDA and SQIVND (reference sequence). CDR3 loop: CASSPQDRSSYNEQFF. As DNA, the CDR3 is TGTGCCAGTAGTCCCCAGGACAGGAGCTCCTACAATGAGCAGTTCTTC.

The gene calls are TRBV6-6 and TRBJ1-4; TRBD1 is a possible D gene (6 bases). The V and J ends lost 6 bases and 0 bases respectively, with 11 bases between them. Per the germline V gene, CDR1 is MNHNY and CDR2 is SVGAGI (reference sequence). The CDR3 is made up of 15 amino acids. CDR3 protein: CASRAQGTTNEKLFF. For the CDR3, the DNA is TGTGCCAGCAGGGCTCAGGGGACAACTAATGAAAAACTGTTTTTT.

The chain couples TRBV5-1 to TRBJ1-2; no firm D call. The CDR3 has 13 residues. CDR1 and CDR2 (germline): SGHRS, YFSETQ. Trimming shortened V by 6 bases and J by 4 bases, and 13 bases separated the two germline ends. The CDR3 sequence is CASTREGGYGYTF. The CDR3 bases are TGCGCCAGCACTCGGGAAGGAGGCTATGGCTACACCTTC.

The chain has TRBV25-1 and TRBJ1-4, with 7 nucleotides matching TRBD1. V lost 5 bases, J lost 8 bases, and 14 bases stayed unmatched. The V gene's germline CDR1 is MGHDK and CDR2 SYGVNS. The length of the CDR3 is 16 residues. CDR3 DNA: TGTGCCAGCAGTCTATTCGGGCTGGGACAGAACGAAAAACTGTTTTTT. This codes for CASSLFGLGQNEKLFF.